The rows below give T cell receptor beta chains drawn from one sample of a study of blood T cell repertoires in COVID-19. Sequencing was performed with immunoSEQ multiplex PCR; in TCRdb, only in-frame clones are kept and a portion is missing. The top ten clones hold around 20% of a sample with tens of thousands of clones, 84% of them seen once. Material: peripheral blood. The source is a woman aged 50 to 60 with acute or convalescent COVID-19. CDR3s include the opening cysteine and the closing phenylalanine or tryptophan. Fields, in order: V gene, clone size, J gene, D gene, CDR3 DNA, CDR3 protein. The D gene is left open where the match is weak. The listing skips clone size in some rows; elsewhere it reads once, few, many or a size class.

v_gene: TRBV5-4
abundance: .
j_gene: TRBJ2-1
d_gene: TRBD1
CDR3nt: TGTGCCAGCAGTCAAGGACAGGGTGAATACAATGAGCAGTTCTTC
CDR3aa: CASSQGQGEYNEQFF

v_gene: TRBV28
abundance: .
j_gene: TRBJ2-1
d_gene: TRBD2
CDR3nt: TGTGCCAGCAGTTCCATAGCGGGAGGCAAAAATGAGCAGTTCTTC
CDR3aa: CASSSIAGGKNEQFF

v_gene: TRBV7-9
abundance: few
j_gene: TRBJ2-6
d_gene: .
CDR3nt: TGTGCCAGCAGTAAATCTGGGGCCAACGTCCTGACTTTC
CDR3aa: CASSKSGANVLTF

v_gene: TRBV7-8
abundance: few
j_gene: TRBJ1-5
d_gene: .
CDR3nt: TGTGCCAGCAGCTTAATTAACAGCGGATATCAGCCCCAGCATTTT
CDR3aa: CASSLINSGYQPQHF

v_gene: TRBV6-5
abundance: .
j_gene: TRBJ1-3
d_gene: TRBD1
CDR3nt: TGTGCCAGCAGTTCAGGGACAGAAAACACCATATATTTT
CDR3aa: CASSSGTENTIYF

v_gene: TRBV30
abundance: .
j_gene: TRBJ1-3
d_gene: .
CDR3nt: TGTGCCTGGAGCGGAGGGGCCTTCTCTGGAAACACCATATATTTT
CDR3aa: CAWSGGAFSGNTIYF

v_gene: TRBV6-6
abundance: .
j_gene: TRBJ1-2
d_gene: .
CDR3nt: TGTGCCGCACAGGGTAACTATGGCTACACCTTC
CDR3aa: CAAQGNYGYTF

v_gene: TRBV18
abundance: .
j_gene: TRBJ2-2
d_gene: .
CDR3nt: TGTGCCAGCTCACCACTGACGACATCTTCGAACACCGGGGAGCTGTTTTTT
CDR3aa: CASSPLTTSSNTGELFF

v_gene: TRBV5-4
abundance: .
j_gene: TRBJ1-1
d_gene: .
CDR3nt: TGTGCCAGCAGCTTGTTTCCTGAGAGCACTGAAGCTTTCTTT
CDR3aa: CASSLFPESTEAFF

v_gene: TRBV5-4
abundance: .
j_gene: TRBJ2-5
d_gene: TRBD2
CDR3nt: TGTGCCAGCAGCTTTGAACGGGGGGGAGAGACCCAGTACTTC
CDR3aa: CASSFERGGETQYF

v_gene: TRBV7-6
abundance: .
j_gene: TRBJ2-1
d_gene: TRBD2
CDR3nt: TGTGCCAGCAGCTTAGATAGCGGGATTGCAAATGAGCAGTTCTTC
CDR3aa: CASSLDSGIANEQFF

v_gene: TRBV19
abundance: .
j_gene: TRBJ1-1
d_gene: TRBD1
CDR3nt: TGTGCCAGTACCCTCCAGGGGGCGGGTAGCACTGAAGCTTTCTTT
CDR3aa: CASTLQGAGSTEAFF

v_gene: TRBV28
abundance: once
j_gene: TRBJ1-2
d_gene: .
CDR3nt: TGTGCCAGCAGTTTCCACCCCAGACCCGACATCAGCTATGGCTACACCTTC
CDR3aa: CASSFHPRPDISYGYTF

v_gene: TRBV27
abundance: .
j_gene: TRBJ1-2
d_gene: .
CDR3nt: TGTGCCAGCAGTGCCCAGGGGAAGCTTGGCTACACCTTC
CDR3aa: CASSAQGKLGYTF

v_gene: TRBV5-1
abundance: .
j_gene: TRBJ2-2
d_gene: TRBD2
CDR3nt: TGCGCCAGCAGCTTGGCGCCTAGCGGGAGCACCGGGGAGCTGTTTTTT
CDR3aa: CASSLAPSGSTGELFF

v_gene: TRBV7-2
abundance: once
j_gene: TRBJ2-5
d_gene: .
CDR3nt: TGTGCCAGCAGCAACGAGTACCAAGAGACCCAGTACTTC
CDR3aa: CASSNEYQETQYF

v_gene: TRBV6-5
abundance: .
j_gene: TRBJ1-3
d_gene: .
CDR3nt: TGTGCCAGCAGTTCCACGACAGGAAACACCATATATTTT
CDR3aa: CASSSTTGNTIYF

v_gene: TRBV14
abundance: .
j_gene: TRBJ2-5
d_gene: .
CDR3nt: TGTGCCAGCAGCCAGGAATCCGGGACTGGGTTTCTGACCCAGTACTTC
CDR3aa: CASSQESGTGFLTQYF